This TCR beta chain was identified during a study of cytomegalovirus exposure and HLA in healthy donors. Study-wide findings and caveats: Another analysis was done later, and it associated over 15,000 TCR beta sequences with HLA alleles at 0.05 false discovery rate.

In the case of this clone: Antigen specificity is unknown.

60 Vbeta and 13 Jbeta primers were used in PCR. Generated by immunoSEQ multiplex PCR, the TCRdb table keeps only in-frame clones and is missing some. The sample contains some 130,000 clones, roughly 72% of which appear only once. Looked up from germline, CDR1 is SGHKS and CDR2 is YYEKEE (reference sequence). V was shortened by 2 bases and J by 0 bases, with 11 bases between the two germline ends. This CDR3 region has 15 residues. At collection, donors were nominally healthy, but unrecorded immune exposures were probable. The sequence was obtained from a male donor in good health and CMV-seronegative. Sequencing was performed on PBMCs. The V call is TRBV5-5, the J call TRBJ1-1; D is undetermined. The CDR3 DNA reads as TGTGCCAGCAGCTTCCCAGGTTTAATGAACACTGAAGCTTTCTTT. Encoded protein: CASSFPGLMNTEAFF. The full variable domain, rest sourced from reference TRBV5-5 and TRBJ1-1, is DAGVTQSPTHLIKTRGQQVTLRCSPISGHKSVSWYQQVLGQGPQFIFQYYEKEERGRGNFPDRFSARQFPNYSSELNVNALLLGDSALYLCASSFPGLMNTEAFFGQGTRLTVV.